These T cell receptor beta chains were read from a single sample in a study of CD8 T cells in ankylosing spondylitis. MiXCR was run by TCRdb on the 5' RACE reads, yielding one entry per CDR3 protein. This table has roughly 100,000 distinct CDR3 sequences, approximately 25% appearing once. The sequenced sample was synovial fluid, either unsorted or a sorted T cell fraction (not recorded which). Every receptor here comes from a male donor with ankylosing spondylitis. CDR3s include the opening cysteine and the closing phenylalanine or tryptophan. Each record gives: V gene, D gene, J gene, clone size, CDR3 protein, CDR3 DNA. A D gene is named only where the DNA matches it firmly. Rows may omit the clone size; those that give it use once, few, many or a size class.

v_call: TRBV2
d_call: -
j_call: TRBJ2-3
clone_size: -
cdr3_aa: CASSAGSSGDTQYF
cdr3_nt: TGTGCCAGCAGCGCAGGGTCGTCGGGCGATACGCAGTATTTT

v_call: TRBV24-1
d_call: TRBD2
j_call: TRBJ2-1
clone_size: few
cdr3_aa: CATSDNSGMLF
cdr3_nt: TGTGCCACCAGTGATAACAGCGGGATGCTCTTC

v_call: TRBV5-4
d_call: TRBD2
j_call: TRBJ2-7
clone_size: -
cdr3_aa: CASSLGTSGRLKQYF
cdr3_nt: TGTGCCAGCAGCTTGGGGACTAGCGGGAGATTAAAGCAGTACTTC

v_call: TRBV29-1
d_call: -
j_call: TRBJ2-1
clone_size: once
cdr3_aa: CSVDRGASEWTSRKEQFF
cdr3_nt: TGCAGCGTTGACCGGGGGGCGTCTGAGTGGACATCCCGCAAGGAGCAGTTCTTC

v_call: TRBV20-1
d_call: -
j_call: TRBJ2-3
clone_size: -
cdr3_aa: CSARDRGGITDTQYF
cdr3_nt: TGCAGTGCTAGAGATCGAGGGGGGATCACAGATACGCAGTATTTT

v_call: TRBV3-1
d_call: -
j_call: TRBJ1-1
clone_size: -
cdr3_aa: CASSPNGNMNTEAFF
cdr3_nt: TGTGCCAGCAGCCCGAATGGCAACATGAACACTGAAGCTTTCTTT

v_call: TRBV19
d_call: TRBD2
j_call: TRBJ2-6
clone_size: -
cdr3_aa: CASSMRLAGDGANVLTF
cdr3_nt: TGTGCCAGTAGTATGAGGCTAGCGGGAGATGGGGCCAACGTCCTGACTTTC

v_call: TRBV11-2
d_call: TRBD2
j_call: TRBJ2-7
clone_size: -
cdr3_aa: CASSLAGLAGGYEQYF
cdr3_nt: TGTGCCAGCAGCTTAGCGGGACTAGCGGGAGGTTACGAGCAGTACTTC

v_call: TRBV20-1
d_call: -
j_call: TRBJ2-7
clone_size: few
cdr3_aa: CSVHPGARYEQYF
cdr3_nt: TGCAGTGTGCATCCGGGGGCGAGGTACGAGCAGTACTTC

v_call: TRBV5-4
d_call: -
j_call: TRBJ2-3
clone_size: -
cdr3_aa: CASSPWVVTDTQYF
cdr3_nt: TGTGCCAGCAGCCCGTGGGTCGTTACAGATACGCAGTATTTT

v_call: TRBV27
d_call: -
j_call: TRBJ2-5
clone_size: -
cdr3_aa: CASSLRGIIETQYF
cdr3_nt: TGTGCCAGCAGTTTGCGAGGCATCATAGAGACCCAGTACTTC

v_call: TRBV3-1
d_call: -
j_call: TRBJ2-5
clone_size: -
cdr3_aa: CASSQDRRSANQETQYF
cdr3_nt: TGTGCCAGCAGCCAAGATCGGAGGTCGGCTAACCAAGAGACCCAGTACTTC

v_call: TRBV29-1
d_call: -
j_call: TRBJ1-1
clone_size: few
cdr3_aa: CSALGGLNTEAFF
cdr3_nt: TGCAGCGCACTAGGGGGGCTGAACACTGAAGCTTTCTTT

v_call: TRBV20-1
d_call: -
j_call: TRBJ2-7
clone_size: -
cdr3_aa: CSARYLGALYEQYF
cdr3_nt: TGCAGTGCTAGGTACTTGGGGGCCCTGTACGAGCAGTACTTC

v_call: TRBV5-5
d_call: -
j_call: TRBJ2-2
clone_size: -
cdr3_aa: CASSLAPYAGELFF
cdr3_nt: TGTGCCAGCAGCTTGGCCCCCTATGCCGGGGAGCTGTTTTTT

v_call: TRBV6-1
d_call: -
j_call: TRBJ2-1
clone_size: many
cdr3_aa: CASSRDPTANEQFF
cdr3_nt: TGTGCCAGCAGCCGGGATCCCACCGCTAATGAGCAGTTCTTC

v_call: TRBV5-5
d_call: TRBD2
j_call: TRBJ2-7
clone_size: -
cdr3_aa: CASSLRLAGGASSYEQYF
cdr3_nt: TGTGCCAGCAGCTTGAGGCTAGCGGGGGGGGCGTCCTCCTACGAGCAGTACTTC

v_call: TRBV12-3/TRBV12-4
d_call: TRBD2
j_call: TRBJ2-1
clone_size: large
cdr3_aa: CASRRLAGEIYNEQFF
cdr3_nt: TGTGCCAGCAGGCGACTAGCGGGAGAAATTTACAATGAGCAGTTCTTC

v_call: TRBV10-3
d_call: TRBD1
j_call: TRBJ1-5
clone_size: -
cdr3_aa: CAISSQGVGANQPQHF
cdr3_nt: TGTGCCATCAGCTCCCAGGGGGTTGGGGCCAATCAGCCCCAGCATTTT

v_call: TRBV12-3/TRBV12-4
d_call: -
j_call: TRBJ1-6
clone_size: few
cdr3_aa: CASSQQGRNSPLHF
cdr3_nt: TGTGCCAGCAGCCAGCAGGGAAGAAATTCACCCCTCCACTTT

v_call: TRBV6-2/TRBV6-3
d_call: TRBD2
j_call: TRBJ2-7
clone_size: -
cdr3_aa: CASSYSPSAAGEEEQYF
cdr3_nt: TGTGCCAGCAGTTACTCGCCATCGGCAGCGGGAGAGGAAGAGCAGTACTTC

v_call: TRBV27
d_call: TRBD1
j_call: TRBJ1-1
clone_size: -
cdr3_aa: CASSDYRGPRNTEAFF
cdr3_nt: TGTGCCAGCAGTGATTACAGGGGGCCGCGGAACACTGAAGCTTTCTTT

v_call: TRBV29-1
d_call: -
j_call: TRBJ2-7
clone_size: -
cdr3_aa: CSVHDIYEQYF
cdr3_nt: TGCAGCGTCCACGACATCTACGAGCAGTACTTC

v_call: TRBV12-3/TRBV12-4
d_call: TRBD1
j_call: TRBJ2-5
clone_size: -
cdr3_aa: CASTPLHRGLGETQYF
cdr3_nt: TGTGCCAGCACTCCCCTCCACAGGGGGTTGGGGGAGACCCAGTACTTC

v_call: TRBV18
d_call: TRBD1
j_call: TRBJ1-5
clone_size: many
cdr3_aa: CASSPGSGGYSNQPQHF
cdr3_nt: TGTGCCAGCTCACCGGGGTCAGGGGGCTATAGCAATCAGCCCCAGCATTTT

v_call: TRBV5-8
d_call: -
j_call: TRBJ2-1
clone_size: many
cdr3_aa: CASSLAGLYGIHEQFF
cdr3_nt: TGTGCCAGCAGCTTGGCCGGGCTATACGGGATCCATGAGCAGTTCTTC

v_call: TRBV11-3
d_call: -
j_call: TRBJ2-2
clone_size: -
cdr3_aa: CASSLRLGSLNTGELFF
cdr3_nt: TGTGCCAGCAGCTTACGACTCGGGAGTTTAAACACCGGGGAGCTGTTTTTT

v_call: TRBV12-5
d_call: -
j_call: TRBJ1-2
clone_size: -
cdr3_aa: CASGWDSSNYGYTF
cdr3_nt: TGTGCTAGTGGTTGGGACTCTTCTAACTATGGCTACACCTTC

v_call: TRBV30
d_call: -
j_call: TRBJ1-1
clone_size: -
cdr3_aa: CAWSWGTDTEAFF
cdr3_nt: TGTGCCTGGAGTTGGGGGACCGACACTGAAGCTTTCTTT

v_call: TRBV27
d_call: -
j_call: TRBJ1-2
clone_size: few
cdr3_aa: CASSMVTGLRNYGYTF
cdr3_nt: TGTGCCAGCAGTATGGTAACAGGGTTAAGGAACTATGGCTACACCTTC

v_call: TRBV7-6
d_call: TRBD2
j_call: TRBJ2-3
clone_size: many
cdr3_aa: CASSDRIAGGTDTQYF
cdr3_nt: TGTGCCAGCAGCGACCGAATAGCGGGTGGCACAGATACGCAGTATTTT

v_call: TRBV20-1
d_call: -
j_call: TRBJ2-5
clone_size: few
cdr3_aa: CSARGASANQETQYF
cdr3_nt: TGCAGTGCTAGAGGGGCTAGCGCTAACCAAGAGACCCAGTACTTC

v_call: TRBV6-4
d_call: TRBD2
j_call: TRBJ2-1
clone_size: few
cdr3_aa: CASSDSGGRAHEQFF
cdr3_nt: TGTGCCAGCAGTGACTCTGGCGGGAGGGCCCATGAGCAGTTCTTC

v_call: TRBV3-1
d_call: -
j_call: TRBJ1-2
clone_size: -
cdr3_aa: CASSQADGYGYTF
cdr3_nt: TGTGCCAGCAGCCAGGCGGACGGCTATGGCTACACCTTC

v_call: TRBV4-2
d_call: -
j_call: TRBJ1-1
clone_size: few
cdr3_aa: CASSQDRLAGIF
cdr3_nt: TGTGCCAGCAGCCAAGATCGGCTCGCAGGGATCTTT

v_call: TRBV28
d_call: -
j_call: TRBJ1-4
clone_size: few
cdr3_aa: CASSLAGVREKLFF
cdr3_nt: TGTGCCAGCAGTTTAGCAGGGGTGCGGGAAAAACTGTTTTTT

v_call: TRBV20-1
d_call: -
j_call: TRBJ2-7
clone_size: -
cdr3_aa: CSARDQGQQYF
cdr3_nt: TGCAGTGCTAGAGATCAGGGGCAGCAGTACTTC

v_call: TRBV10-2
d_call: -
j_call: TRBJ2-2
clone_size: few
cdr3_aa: CASSDARYTGELFF
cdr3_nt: TGCGCCAGCAGTGACGCGCGGTACACCGGGGAGCTGTTTTTT

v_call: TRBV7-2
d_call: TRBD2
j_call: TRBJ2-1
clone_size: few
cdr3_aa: CASSNSGLAGAEQFF
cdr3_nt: TGTGCCAGCAGCAATTCCGGACTAGCGGGGGCCGAGCAGTTCTTC

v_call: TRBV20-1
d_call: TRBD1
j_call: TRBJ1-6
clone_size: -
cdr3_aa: CSAAQGALNSPLHF
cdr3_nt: TGCAGTGCTGCTCAGGGGGCTCTTAATTCACCCCTCCACTTT

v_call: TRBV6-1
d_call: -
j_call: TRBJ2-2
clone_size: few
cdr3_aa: CASSSAPTNTGELFF
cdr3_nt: TGTGCCAGCAGCTCGGCCCCAACGAACACCGGGGAGCTGTTTTTT

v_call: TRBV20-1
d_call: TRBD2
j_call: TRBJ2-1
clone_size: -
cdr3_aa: CSGSGGRLYNEQFF
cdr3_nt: TGCAGCGGGAGTGGCGGGAGATTGTACAATGAGCAGTTCTTC

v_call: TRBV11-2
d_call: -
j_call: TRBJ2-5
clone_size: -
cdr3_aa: CASSLTQLYQETQYF
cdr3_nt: TGTGCCAGCAGCTTAACACAGCTGTACCAAGAGACCCAGTACTTC

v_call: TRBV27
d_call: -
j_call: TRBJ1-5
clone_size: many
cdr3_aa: CASSLKGPGWGADNQPQHF
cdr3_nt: TGTGCCAGCAGTTTGAAGGGGCCAGGGTGGGGCGCGGACAATCAGCCCCAGCATTTT

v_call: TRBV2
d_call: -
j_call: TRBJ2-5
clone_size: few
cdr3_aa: CASRKLAEQETQYF
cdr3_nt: TGTGCCAGCAGAAAATTAGCGGAGCAAGAGACCCAGTACTTC

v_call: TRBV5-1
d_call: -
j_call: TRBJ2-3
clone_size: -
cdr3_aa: CASSSAETPGDTQYF
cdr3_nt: TGCGCCAGCAGCTCCGCTGAGACGCCAGGGGATACGCAGTATTTT

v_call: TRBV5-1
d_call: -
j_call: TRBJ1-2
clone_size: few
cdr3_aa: CASSLNAEGGYTF
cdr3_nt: TGCGCCAGCAGCTTGAACGCTGAAGGAGGCTACACCTTC

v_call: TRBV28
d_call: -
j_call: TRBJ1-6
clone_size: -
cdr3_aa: CASSLTGGIGSPLHF
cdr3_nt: TGTGCCAGCAGTCTTACGGGGGGAATTGGTTCACCCCTCCACTTT

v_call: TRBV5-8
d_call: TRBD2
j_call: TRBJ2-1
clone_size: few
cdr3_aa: CASSTRTSGRDNEQFF
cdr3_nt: TGTGCCAGCAGCACCCGGACTAGCGGGAGGGACAATGAGCAGTTCTTC

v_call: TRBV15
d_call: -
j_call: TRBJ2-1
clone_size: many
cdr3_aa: CATSEGYNEQFF
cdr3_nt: TGTGCCACCAGTGAAGGTTACAATGAGCAGTTCTTC

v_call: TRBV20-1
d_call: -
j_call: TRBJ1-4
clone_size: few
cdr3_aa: CSGLKGFGYEKLFF
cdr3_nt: TGCAGCGGACTTAAGGGATTCGGGTATGAAAAACTGTTTTTT

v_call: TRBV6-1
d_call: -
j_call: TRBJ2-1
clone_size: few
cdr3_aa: CASSPGRRSYNEQFF
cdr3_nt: TGTGCCAGCAGTCCGGGACGGCGCTCCTACAATGAGCAGTTCTTC

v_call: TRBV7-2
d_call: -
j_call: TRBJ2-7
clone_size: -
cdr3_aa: CASSLALRAEEQYF
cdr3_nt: TGTGCCAGCAGCTTAGCGCTAAGGGCCGAGGAGCAGTACTTC

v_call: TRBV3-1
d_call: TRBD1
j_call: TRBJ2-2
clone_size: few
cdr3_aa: CQDRGSTGELFF
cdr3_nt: TGTCAGGACAGGGGTAGCACCGGGGAGCTGTTTTTT

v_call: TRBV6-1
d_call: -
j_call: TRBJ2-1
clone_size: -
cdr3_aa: CASLRDHEQFF
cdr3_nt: TGTGCCAGCCTCAGGGACCATGAGCAGTTCTTC